This TCR beta chain originates from a study of cytomegalovirus exposure and HLA in healthy donors. PCR was performed using 60 Vbeta and 13 Jbeta primers. The assay was immunoSEQ multiplex PCR, and TCRdb's table has in-frame clones only and misses some. The sample carries fewer than 200,000 clones, nearly 80% recorded once. The sample was PBMCs. This TCR came from a woman aged 45 to 65 in good health and CMV-seropositive.

CDR3 protein: CAISESSGEFYEQYF. CDR3 DNA sequence: TGTGCCATCAGTGAGTCCTCAGGGGAGTTCTACGAGCAGTACTTC. The chain uses TRBV10-3 and TRBJ2-7; perhaps TRBD1 as D (6 bases). V gave up 0 bases and J gave up 3 bases, with 12 bases separating them. The germline V gene has CDR1 ENHRY and CDR2 SYGVKD. The CDR3 contains 15 residues.